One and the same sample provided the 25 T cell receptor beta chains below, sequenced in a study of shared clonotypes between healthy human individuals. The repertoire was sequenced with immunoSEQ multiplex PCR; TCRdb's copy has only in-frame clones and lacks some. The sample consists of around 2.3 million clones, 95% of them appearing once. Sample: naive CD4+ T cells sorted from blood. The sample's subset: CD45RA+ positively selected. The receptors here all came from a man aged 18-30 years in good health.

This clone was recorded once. CDR3 coding DNA: TGTGCCAGCAGTTACTCAGTCGTTCGGGGTTCCTACGAGCAGTACTTC. Translated, it gives CASSYSVVRGSYEQYF. The V call is TRBV6-5, the J call TRBJ2-7; maybe TRBD2 (5 bases). This CDR3 comprises 16 residues. The germline V gene has CDR1 MNHEY and CDR2 SVGAGI. The V end was cut by 0 bases, the J end by 1 base, with 13 bases between.

DNA of the CDR3: TGTGCCATCAGTGAAAGGCGGACCACCTACGAGCAGTACTTC. Translated: CAISERRTTYEQYF. This chain connects TRBV10-3 to TRBJ2-7; D gene unclear. CDR3 length equals 14 residues. V lost 3 bases and J lost 2, with 11 bases in between. Germline lookup yields CDR1 ENHRY and CDR2 SYGVKD.

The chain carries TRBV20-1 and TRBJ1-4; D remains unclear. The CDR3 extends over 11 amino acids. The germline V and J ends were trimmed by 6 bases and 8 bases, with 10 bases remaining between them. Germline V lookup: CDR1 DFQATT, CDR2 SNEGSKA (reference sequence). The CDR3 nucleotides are TGCAGTGCGCTGATGGGGGAAAAACTGTTTTTT. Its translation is CSALMGEKLFF.

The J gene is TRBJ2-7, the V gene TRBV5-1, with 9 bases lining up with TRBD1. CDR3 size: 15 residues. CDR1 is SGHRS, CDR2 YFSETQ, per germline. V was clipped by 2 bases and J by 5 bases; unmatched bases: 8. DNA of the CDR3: TGCGCCAGCAGCTTATCAGGGACAGGGACCCACGAGCAGTACTTC. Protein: CASSLSGTGTHEQYF.

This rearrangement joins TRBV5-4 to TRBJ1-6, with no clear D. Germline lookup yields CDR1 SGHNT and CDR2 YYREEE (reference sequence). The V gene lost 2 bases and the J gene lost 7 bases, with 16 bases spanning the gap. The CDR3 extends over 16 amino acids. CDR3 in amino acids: CASSFFRGGQNSPLHF. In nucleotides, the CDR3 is TGTGCCAGCAGCTTCTTCCGGGGAGGCCAAAATTCACCCCTCCACTTT.

The CDR3 sequence is CASSLFGETQYF. The CDR3 nucleotides are TGTGCCAGCAGTTTATTCGGGGAGACCCAGTACTTC. This sequence joins TRBV28 and TRBJ2-5; unclear D gene. This CDR3 comprises 12 residues. Germline lookup yields CDR1 MDHEN and CDR2 SYDVKM. Trimming removed 1 base at V and 5 bases at J, with 5 bases between.

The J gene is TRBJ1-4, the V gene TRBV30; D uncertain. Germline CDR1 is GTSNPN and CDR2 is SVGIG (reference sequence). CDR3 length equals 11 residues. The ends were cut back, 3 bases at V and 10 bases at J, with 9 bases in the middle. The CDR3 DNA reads TGTGCCTGGAGCAAAGGGATAAAACTGTTTTTT. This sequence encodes CAWSKGIKLFF.

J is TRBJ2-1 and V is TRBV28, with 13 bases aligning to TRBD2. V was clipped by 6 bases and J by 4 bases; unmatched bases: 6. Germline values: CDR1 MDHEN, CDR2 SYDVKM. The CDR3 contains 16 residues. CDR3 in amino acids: CASRPRTSGGYNEQFF. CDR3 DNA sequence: TGTGCCAGCAGGCCTCGGACTAGCGGGGGATACAATGAGCAGTTCTTC.

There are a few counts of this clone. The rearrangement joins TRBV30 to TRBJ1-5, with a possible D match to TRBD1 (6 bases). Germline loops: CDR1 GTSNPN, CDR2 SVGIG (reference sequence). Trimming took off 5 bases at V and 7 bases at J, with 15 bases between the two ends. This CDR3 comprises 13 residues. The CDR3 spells CAWADRFGQPQHF. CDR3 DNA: TGTGCCTGGGCCGACAGGTTCGGACAGCCCCAGCATTTT.

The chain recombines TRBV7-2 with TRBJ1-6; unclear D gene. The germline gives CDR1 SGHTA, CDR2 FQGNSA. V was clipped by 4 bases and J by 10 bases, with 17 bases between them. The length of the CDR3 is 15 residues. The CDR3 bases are TGTGCCAGCAGCTCCGCGGCGGTGAATTGGTCACCCCTCCACTTT. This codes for CASSSAAVNWSPLHF.

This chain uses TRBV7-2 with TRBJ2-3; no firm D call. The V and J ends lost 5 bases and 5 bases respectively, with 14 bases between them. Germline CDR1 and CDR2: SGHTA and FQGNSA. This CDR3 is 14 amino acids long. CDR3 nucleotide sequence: TGTGCCAGCAGCCGGCTAGGCCCAGTAGATACGCAGTATTTT. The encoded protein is CASSRLGPVDTQYF.

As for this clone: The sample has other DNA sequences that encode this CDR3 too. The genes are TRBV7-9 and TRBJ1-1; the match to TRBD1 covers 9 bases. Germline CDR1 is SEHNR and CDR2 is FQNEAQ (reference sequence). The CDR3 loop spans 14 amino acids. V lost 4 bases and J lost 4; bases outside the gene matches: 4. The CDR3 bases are TGTGCCAGCAGCTCACAGGGGGCCGGCACTGAAGCTTTCTTT. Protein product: CASSSQGAGTEAFF. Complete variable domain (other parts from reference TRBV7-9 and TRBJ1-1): DTGVSQNPRHKITKRGQNVTFRCDPISEHNRLYWYRQTLGQGPEFLTYFQNEAQLEKSRLLSDRFSAERPKGSFSTLEIQRTEQGDSAMYLCASSSQGAGTEAFFGQGTRLTVV.

Written as DNA, the CDR3 is TGTGCCAGCAGTTCTAGCGGGGGAGAAGAGACCCAGTACTTC. Amino acid sequence: CASSSSGGEETQYF. The chain joins TRBV6-5 to TRBJ2-5; 10 nucleotides agree with TRBD2. The CDR3 is 14 amino acids. CDR1 is MNHEY, CDR2 SVGAGI, per germline. Germline trimming cut 4 bases from V and 3 bases from J; bases unmatched to any gene: 2.

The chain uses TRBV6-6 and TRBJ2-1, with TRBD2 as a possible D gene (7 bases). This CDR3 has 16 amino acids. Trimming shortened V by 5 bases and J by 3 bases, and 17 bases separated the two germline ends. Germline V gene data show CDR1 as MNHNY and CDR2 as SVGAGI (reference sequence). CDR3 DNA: TGTGCCAGCAGTGGAGGGGGGGGACTAAACTACAATGAGCAGTTCTTC. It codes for CASSGGGGLNYNEQFF.

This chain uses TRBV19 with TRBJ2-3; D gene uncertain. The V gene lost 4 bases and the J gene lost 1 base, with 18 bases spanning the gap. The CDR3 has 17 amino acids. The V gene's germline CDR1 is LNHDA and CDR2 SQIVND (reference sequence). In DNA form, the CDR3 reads TGTGCCAGTAGTAACCCAAGGACCAACGGCGGCACAGATACGCAGTATTTT. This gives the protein CASSNPRTNGGTDTQYF.

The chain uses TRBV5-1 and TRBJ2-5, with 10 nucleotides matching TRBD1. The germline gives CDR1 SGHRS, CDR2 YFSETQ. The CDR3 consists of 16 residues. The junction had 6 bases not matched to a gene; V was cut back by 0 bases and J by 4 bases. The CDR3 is CASSLGQGAVGETQYF. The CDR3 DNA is TGCGCCAGCAGCTTGGGACAGGGGGCCGTCGGAGAGACCCAGTACTTC.

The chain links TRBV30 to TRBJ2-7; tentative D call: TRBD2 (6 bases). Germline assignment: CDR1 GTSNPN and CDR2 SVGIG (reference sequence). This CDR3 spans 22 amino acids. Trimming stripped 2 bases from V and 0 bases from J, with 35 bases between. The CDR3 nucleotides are TGTGCCTGGAGTAAGGGTTGGCTATGGGGAGGACCTCAGAAAGCGAGCTCCTACGAGCAGTACTTC. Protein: CAWSKGWLWGGPQKASSYEQYF. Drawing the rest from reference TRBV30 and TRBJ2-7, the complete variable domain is SQTIHQWPATLVQPVGSPLSLECTVEGTSNPNLYWYRQAAGRGLQLLFYSVGIGQISSEVPQNLSASRPQDRQFILSSKKLLLSDSGFYLCAWSKGWLWGGPQKASSYEQYFGPGTRLTVT.

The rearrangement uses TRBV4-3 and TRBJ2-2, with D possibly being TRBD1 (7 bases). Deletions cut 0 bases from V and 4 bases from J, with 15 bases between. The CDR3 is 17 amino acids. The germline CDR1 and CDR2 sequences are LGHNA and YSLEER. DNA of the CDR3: TGCGCCAGCAGCCAAGATCCTGGGGGGACAGCCACCGGGGAGCTGTTTTTT. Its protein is CASSQDPGGTATGELFF.

The CDR3 DNA reads TGCGCCAGCAGTGAGTCGTTGGGGACCCAGTACTTC. It is translated as CASSESLGTQYF. The chain combines TRBV10-2 with TRBJ2-5, with D hard to call. The CDR3 has 12 amino acids. Trimming stripped 0 bases from V and 7 bases from J, with 6 bases between. From germline, CDR1 is WSHSY and CDR2 SAAADI.

The CDR3 bases are TGCGCCAGCAGCTTAAACAGCCCTGGAAACACCATATATTTT. Amino acids: CASSLNSPGNTIYF. The gene calls are TRBV5-1 and TRBJ1-3; D gene ambiguous. This CDR3 is 14 amino acids long. CDR1 is SGHRS and CDR2 is YFSETQ in the germline V gene. V lost 2 bases and J lost 2, with 8 bases in between.

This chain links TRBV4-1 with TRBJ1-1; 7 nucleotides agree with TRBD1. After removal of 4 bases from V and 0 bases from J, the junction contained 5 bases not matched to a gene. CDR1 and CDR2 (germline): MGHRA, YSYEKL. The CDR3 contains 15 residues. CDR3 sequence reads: CASSPPDRVNTEAFF. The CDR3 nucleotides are TGCGCCAGCAGCCCCCCCGACAGGGTGAACACTGAAGCTTTCTTT.

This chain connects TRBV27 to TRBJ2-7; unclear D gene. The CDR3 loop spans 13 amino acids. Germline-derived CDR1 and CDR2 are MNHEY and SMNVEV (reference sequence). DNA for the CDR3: TGTGGCTGGCGGTTTGGCCTCCCCTACGAGCAGTACTTC. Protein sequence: CGWRFGLPYEQYF.

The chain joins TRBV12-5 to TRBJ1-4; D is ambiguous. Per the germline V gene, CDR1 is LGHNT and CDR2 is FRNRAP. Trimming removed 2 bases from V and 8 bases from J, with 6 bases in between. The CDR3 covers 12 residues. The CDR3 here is CASGLNPEKLFF. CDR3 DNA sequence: TGTGCTAGTGGTTTGAACCCCGAAAAACTGTTTTTT.

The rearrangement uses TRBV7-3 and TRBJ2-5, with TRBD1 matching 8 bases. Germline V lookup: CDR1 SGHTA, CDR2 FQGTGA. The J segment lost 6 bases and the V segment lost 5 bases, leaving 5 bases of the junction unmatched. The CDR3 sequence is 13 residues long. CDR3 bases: TGTGCCAGCAGCCGGACAGGGACGCAGACCCAGTACTTC. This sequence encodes CASSRTGTQTQYF.

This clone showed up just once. CDR3 residues: CASREPADVNAETQYF. CDR3 nucleotides: TGTGCCAGCAGGGAACCGGCGGATGTTAATGCGGAGACCCAGTACTTC. The chain links TRBV6-1 to TRBJ2-5; D unclear. Germline-derived CDR1 and CDR2 are MNHNS and SASEGT. V lost 6 bases and J 5 bases, leaving 22 bases between the germline ends. The CDR3 is made up of 16 amino acids.